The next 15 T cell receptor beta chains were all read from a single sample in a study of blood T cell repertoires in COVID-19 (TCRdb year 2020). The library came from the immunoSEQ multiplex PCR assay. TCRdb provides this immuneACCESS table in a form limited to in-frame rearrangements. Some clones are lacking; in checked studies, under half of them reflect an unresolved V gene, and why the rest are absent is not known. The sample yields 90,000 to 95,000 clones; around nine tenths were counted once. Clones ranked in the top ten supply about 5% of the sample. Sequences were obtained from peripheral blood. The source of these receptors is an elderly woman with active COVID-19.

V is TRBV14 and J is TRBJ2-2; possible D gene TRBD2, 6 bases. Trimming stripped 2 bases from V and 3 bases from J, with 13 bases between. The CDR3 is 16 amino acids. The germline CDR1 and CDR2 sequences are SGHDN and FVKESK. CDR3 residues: CASSQRRGGYTGELFF. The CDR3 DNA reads TGTGCCAGCAGCCAAAGGAGGGGAGGATACACCGGGGAGCTGTTTTTT.

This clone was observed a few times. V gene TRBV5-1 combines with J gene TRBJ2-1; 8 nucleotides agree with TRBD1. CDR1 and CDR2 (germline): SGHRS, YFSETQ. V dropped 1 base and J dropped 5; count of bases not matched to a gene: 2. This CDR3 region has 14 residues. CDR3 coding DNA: TGCGCCAGCAGCTTGCTGACAGGGGACAATGAGCAGTTCTTC. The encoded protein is CASSLLTGDNEQFF.

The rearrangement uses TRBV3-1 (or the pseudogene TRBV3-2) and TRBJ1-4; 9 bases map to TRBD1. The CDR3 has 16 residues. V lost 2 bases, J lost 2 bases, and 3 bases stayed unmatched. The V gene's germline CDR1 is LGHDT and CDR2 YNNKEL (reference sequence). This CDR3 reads CASSQRTGETNEKLFF. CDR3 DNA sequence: TGTGCCAGCAGCCAACGGACAGGGGAGACTAATGAAAAACTGTTTTTT.

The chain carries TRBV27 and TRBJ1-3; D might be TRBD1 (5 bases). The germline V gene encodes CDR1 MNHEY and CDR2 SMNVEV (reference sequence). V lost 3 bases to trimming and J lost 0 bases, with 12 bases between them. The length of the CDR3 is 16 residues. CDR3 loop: CASSLEGRSSGNTIYF. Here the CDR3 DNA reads TGTGCCAGCAGTTTGGAGGGACGGTCCTCTGGAAACACCATATATTTT.

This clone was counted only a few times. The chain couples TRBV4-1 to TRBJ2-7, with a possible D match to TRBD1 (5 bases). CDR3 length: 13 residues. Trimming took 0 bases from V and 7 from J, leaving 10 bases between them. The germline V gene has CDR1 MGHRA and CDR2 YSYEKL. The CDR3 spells CASSQDENREQYF. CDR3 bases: TGCGCCAGCAGCCAAGATGAGAACAGGGAGCAGTACTTC.

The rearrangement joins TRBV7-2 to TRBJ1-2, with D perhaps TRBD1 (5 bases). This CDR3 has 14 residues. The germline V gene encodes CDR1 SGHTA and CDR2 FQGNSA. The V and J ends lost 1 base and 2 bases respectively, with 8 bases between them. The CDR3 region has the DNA TGTGCCAGCAGCTTAGGGGCAGGGAACTATGGCTACACCTTC. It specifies CASSLGAGNYGYTF. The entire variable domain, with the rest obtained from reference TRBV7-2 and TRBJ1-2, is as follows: GAGVSQSPSNKVTEKGKDVELRCDPISGHTALYWYRQSLGQGLEFLIYFQGNSAPDKSGLPSDRFSAERTGGSVSTLTIQRTQQEDSAVYLCASSLGAGNYGYTFGSGTRLTVV.

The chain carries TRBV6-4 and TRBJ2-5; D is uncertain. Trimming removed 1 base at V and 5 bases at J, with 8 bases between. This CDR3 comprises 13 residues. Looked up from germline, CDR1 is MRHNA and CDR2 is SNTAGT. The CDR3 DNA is TGTGCCAGCAGTGACTGTGGGCTGGAGACCCAGTACTTC. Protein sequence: CASSDCGLETQYF.

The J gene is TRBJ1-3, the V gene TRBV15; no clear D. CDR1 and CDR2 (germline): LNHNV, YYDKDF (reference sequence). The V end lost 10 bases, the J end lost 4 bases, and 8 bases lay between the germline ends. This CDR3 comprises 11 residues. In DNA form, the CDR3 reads TGTGCCATCCTTTCGGGAAACACCATATATTTT. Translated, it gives CAILSGNTIYF. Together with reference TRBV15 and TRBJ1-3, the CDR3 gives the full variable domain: DAMVIQNPRYQVTQFGKPVTLSCSQTLNHNVMYWYQQKSSQAPKLLFHYYDKDFNNEADTPDNFQSRRPNTSFCFLDIRSPGLGDTAMYLCAILSGNTIYFGEGSWLTVV.

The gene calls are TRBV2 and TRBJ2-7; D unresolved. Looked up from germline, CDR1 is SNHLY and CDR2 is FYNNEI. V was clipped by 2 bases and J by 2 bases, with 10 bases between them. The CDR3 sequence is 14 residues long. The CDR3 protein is CASSESQAPYEQYF. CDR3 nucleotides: TGTGCCAGCAGTGAAAGTCAGGCACCCTACGAGCAGTACTTC.

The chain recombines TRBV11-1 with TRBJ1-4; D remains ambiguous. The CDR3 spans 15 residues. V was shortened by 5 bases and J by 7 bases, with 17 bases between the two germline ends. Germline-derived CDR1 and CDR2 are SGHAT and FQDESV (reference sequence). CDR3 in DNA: TGTGCCAGCAGCGTGGAAGGGAGGTTGGGTGAAAAACTGTTTTTT. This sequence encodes CASSVEGRLGEKLFF.

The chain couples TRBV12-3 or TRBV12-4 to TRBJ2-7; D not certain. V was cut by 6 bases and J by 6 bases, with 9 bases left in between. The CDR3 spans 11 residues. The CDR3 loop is CASSSRSEQYF. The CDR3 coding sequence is TGTGCCAGCAGCTCGCGTTCCGAGCAGTACTTC.

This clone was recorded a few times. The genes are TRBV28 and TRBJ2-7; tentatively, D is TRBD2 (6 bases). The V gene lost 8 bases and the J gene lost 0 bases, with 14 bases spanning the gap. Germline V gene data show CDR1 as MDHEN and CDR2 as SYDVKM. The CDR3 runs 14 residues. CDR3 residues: CASGGLFSSYEQYF. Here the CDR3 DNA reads TGTGCCAGCGGGGGACTTTTCAGCTCCTACGAGCAGTACTTC.

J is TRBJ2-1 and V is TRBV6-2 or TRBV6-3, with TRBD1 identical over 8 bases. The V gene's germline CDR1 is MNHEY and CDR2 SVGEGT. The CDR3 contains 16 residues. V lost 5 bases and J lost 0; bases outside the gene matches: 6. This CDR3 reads CASSRAGGFSYNEQFF. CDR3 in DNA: TGTGCCAGCAGTCGCGCAGGGGGCTTCTCCTACAATGAGCAGTTCTTC.

This CDR3 is CASGREGPNNEQYF. CDR3 sequence (DNA): TGTGCCAGCGGACGGGAGGGTCCCAATAACGAGCAGTACTTC. V gene TRBV6-5 combines with J gene TRBJ2-7; 8 bases align to TRBD2. The CDR3 extends over 14 amino acids. The germline V gene encodes CDR1 MNHEY and CDR2 SVGAGI. The V segment lost 8 bases and the J segment 5 bases; nucleotides outside the gene matches: 11.

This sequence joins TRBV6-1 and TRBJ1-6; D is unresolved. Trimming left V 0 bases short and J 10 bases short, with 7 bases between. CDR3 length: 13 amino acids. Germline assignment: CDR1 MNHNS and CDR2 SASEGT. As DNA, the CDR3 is TGTGCCAGCAGTGAAGCGCGGGGATCACCCCTCCACTTT. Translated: CASSEARGSPLHF.